Given below is one T cell receptor (beta chain) in context. What antigen it recognizes has not been identified. Nothing much larger sits one base from this clone, and base qualities are not available. Library preparation used the immunoSEQ multiplex PCR assay. For the original study's pipeline: A statistical classification framework was built to diagnose cytomegalovirus status from the catalog of TCR beta chain sequences. The table was pulled from immuneACCESS by TCRdb, which kept in-frame rearrangements only. Such tables lose some clones; where checked, under half of the loss comes from unresolved V genes, and the rest has no known cause. V, J and clone size were drawn from that table, and D and trimming were deduced from the DNA. Present in this sample are about 150,000 clones, about nine tenths of which were seen just once. The top ten clonotypes cover about 4.9% of the sample. The trim is 4 bases for V and 3 bases for J, with a gap of 18 bases between the germline ends. Reading the germline V gene (reference sequence) gives CDR1 GTSNPN and CDR2 SVGIG. The CDR3 has 16 amino acids, counting the end cysteine and phenylalanine. Only the CDR3 DNA stays, 48 bases, in frame from base 1.

This sample stems from a study of cytomegalovirus exposure and HLA in healthy donors (dated by TCRdb to about 2017). Background for the entire study: A later analysis indicated that the 95 to 150 validation repertoires were generated on the platform also employed for the approximately 700 repertoires of the first cohort. In addition to the first cohort of 666 subjects, a separate validation cohort of under 150 different subjects was used. The study aimed to test whether cataloging public T cell receptors could reveal signatures of past pathogen exposure. To predict cytomegalovirus infection status, the study brought together high-throughput TCR immunosequencing, statistical association of individual TCRs with disease status, and machine learning. Results the study describes overall, beyond this receptor: A later analysis found that TCRs clustered in the first cohort also tended to co-occur in the 130 or so validation repertoires, with approximately 95% of cluster scores above 0. The classifier was reported to diagnose cytomegalovirus status with high specificity and sensitivity in both the original and validation cohorts. Most TCR sequences were observed very rarely across donors, whereas some public TCRs were present in many individuals. All 130 or so repertoires were used to score co-occurrence in the validation cohort in a later analysis, because that analysis had no HLA typing for the cohort. A total of 150 or so TCR beta chains were listed by the study as associated with cytomegalovirus. A few of the identified cytomegalovirus-associated TCR beta chains were confirmed in vitro to be specific for cytomegalovirus antigens. It was suggested by the authors that the approach could potentially be generalized to other disease states and immunological phenotypes.

The donors belonged to the validation cohort of approximately 130 subjects, which was separate from the roughly 670-subject first cohort. The clonotype was recovered from a man aged 18-30 years in good health and CMV-seropositive. Specimen: PBMCs. The V gene is TRBV30 and the J gene is TRBJ2-2; a weak D assignment points to TRBD1 (5 bases agree). This receptor carries the CDR3 CAWTLKGQGDTGELFF. The DNA reads TGTGCCTGGACCTTAAAGGGGCAGGGTGACACCGGGGAGCTGTTTTTT.